This T cell receptor beta chain came from a study of blood T cell repertoires in COVID-19. TCRdb's copy holds only in-frame clones and misses some; the assay was immunoSEQ multiplex PCR. Among about 130,000 clones listed, roughly four fifths were seen once. The CDR3 sequence is 17 residues long. J was trimmed by 1 base and V by 1 base; bases with no gene match: 7. Germline V gene sequence: CDR1 SGHDT, CDR2 YYEEEE. The sequencing input was peripheral blood. This rearrangement joins TRBV5-6 to TRBJ1-4; 7 bases map to TRBD1. The sequence derives from a woman of 80 years or more with acute or convalescent COVID-19. Here the CDR3 reads CASSLSKGGGTNEKLFF. The CDR3 DNA is TGTGCCAGCAGCTTGTCCAAAGGGGGCGGAACTAATGAAAAACTGTTTTTT.